The source of this T cell receptor (beta chain) is a study of technical replicates of blood from several donors. Libraries were prepared by immunoSEQ multiplex PCR; TCRdb keeps only in-frame clonotypes and omits some of them. Among 50,000 or so clones listed, around 90% were seen once. Germline CDR1 and CDR2: GTSNPN and SVGIG (reference sequence). V shed 0 bases and J 5 bases; nucleotides not matched to a gene: 7. The CDR3 length is 15 residues. The source material was PBMCs. This receptor was obtained from a human donor in good health. Some clones in this sample may be carry-over from other donors' samples. This rearrangement joins TRBV30 to TRBJ2-5; 9 bases agree with TRBD2. CDR3 loop: CAWSVRLAGPETQYF. The DNA for the CDR3 is TGTGCCTGGAGTGTAAGGCTAGCGGGACCGGAGACCCAGTACTTC. The variable domain in full, with the rest retrieved from reference TRBV30 and TRBJ2-5, is SQTIHQWPATLVQPVGSPLSLECTVEGTSNPNLYWYRQAAGRGLQLLFYSVGIGQISSEVPQNLSASRPQDRQFILSSKKLLLSDSGFYLCAWSVRLAGPETQYFGPGTRLLVL.